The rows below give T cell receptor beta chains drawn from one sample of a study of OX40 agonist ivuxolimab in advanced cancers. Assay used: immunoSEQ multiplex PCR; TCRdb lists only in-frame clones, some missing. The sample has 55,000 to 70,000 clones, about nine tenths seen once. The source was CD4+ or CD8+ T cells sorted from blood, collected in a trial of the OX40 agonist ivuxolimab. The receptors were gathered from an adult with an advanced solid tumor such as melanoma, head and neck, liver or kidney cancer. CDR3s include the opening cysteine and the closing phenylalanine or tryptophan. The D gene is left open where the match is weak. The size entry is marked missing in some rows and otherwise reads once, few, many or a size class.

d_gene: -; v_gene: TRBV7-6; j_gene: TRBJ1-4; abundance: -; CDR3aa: CASSLNEKLFF; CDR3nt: TGTGCCAGCAGCTTAAATGAAAAACTGTTTTTT
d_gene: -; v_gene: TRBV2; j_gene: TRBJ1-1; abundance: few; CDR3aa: CASTQRPLKGSTEAFF; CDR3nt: TGTGCCAGCACTCAACGGCCACTGAAAGGGAGCACTGAAGCTTTCTTT
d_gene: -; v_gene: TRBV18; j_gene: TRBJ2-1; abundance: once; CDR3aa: CASSPVDSNEQFF; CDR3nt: TGTGCCAGCTCACCGGTGGATAGCAATGAGCAGTTCTTC
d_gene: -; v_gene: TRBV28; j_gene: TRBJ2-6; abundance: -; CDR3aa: CASLTVSGANVLTF; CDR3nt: TGTGCCAGCCTGACAGTCTCTGGGGCCAACGTCCTGACTTTC
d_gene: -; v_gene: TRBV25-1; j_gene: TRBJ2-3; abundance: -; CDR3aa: CASSVAGSTDTQYF; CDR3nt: TGTGCCAGCAGTGTTGCGGGAAGCACAGATACGCAGTATTTT
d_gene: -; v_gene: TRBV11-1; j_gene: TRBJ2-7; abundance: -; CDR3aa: CASSLKAPGANSYEQYF; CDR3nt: TGTGCCAGCAGCTTAAAGGCCCCCGGCGCCAATTCCTACGAGCAGTACTTC
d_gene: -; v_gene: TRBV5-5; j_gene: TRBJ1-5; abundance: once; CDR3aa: CASSLEGQSIGNQPQHF; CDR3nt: TGTGCCAGCAGCTTGGAAGGACAGTCTATCGGCAATCAGCCCCAGCATTTT
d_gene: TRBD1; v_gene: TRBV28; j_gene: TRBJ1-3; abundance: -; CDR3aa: CASSAQQGAGGNTIYF; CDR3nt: TGTGCCAGCAGTGCCCAACAGGGGGCGGGTGGAAACACCATATATTTT
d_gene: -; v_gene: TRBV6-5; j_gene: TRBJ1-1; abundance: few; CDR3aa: CASSYSRGTEAFF; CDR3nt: TGTGCCAGCAGTTACTCGAGGGGGACTGAAGCTTTCTTT
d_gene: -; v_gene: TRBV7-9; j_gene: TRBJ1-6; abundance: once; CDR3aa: CASSLQAPNSPLHF; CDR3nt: TGTGCCAGCAGCCTCCAGGCGCCTAATTCACCCCTCCACTTT
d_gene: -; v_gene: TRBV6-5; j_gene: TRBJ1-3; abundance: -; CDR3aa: CASSYSGGSGNTIYF; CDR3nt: TGTGCCAGCAGTTACTCAGGGGGCTCTGGAAACACCATATATTTT
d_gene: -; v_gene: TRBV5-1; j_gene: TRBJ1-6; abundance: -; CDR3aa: CASSLSASNSPLHF; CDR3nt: TGCGCCAGCAGCTTGTCAGCGTCCAATTCACCCCTCCACTTT
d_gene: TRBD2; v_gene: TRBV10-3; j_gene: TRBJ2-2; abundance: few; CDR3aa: CAIRSGTGLAGHTGELFF; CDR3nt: TGTGCCATCAGGTCCGGGACAGGACTAGCGGGACACACCGGGGAGCTGTTTTTT
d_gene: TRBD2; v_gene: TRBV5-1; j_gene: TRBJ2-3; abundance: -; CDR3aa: CASSLRPGLAGLVDTQYF; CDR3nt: TGCGCCAGCAGCTTGAGGCCGGGACTAGCGGGGTTGGTGGATACGCAGTATTTT
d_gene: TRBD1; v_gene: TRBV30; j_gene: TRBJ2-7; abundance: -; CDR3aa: CAFFRDRPYEQYF; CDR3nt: TGTGCCTTCTTCCGGGACAGACCCTACGAGCAGTACTTC
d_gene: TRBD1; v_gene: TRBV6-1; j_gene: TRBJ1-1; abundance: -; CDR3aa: CASGDRGNTEAFF; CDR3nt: TGTGCCAGCGGAGACAGGGGTAACACTGAAGCTTTCTTT
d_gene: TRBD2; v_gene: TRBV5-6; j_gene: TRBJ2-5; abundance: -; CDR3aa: CASSSIPRGLAGGSQYF; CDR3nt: TGTGCCAGCAGCTCGATTCCTCGGGGGCTAGCGGGAGGTTCCCAGTACTTC
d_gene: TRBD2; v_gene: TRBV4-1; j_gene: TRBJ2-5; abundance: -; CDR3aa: CASSQDLPSGGGETQYF; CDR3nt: TGCGCCAGCAGCCAAGATCTGCCCAGCGGGGGTGGGGAGACCCAGTACTTC
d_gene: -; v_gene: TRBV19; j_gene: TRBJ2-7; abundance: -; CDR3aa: CASRKNGAGVYEQYF; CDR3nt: TGTGCCAGTAGAAAAAATGGGGCAGGGGTTTACGAGCAGTACTTC
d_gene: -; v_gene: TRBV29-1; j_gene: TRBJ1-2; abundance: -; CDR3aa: CSVDEVTGGGYGYTF; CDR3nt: TGCAGCGTTGATGAAGTCACGGGCGGTGGCTATGGCTACACCTTC
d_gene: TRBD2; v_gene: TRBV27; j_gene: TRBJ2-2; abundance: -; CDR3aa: CASSRGVASTGELFF; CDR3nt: TGTGCCAGCAGTCGGGGGGTGGCTAGCACCGGGGAGCTGTTTTTT
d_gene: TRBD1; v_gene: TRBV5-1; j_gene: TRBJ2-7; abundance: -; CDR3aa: CASSVENRGPYEQYF; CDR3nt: TGCGCCAGCAGCGTCGAAAACAGGGGGCCCTACGAGCAGTACTTC
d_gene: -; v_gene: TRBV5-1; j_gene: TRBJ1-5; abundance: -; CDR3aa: CASSLGPVGNQPQHF; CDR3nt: TGCGCCAGCAGCTTAGGCCCAGTCGGCAATCAGCCCCAGCATTTT
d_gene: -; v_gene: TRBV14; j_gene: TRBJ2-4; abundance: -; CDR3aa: CASSQDSGIQYF; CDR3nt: TGTGCCAGCAGCCAAGATTCAGGCATTCAGTACTTC
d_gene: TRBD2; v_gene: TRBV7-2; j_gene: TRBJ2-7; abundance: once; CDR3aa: CASSWGLAGAYEQYF; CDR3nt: TGTGCCAGCAGCTGGGGACTAGCGGGAGCTTACGAGCAGTACTTC
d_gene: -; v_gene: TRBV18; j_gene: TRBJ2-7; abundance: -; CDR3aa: CASSPPIWAGGGEQYF; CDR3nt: TGTGCCAGCTCACCACCTATTTGGGCGGGCGGAGGCGAGCAGTACTTC
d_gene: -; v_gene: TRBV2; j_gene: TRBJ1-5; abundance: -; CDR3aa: CATADSNSNQPQHF; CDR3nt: TGTGCCACCGCCGACAGTAATAGCAATCAGCCCCAGCATTTT
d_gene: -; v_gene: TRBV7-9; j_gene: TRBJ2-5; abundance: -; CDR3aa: CASSLDYTGRTQETQYF; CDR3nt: TGTGCCAGCAGCTTAGATTATACGGGACGGACTCAAGAGACCCAGTACTTC
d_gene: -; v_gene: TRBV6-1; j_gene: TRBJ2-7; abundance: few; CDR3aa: CASSGQSSYEQYF; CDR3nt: TGTGCCAGCAGCGGACAGAGCTCCTACGAGCAGTACTTC
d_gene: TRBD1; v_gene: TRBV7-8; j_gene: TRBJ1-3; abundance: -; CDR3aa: CASSLSWRGRLGNTIYF; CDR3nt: TGTGCCAGCAGCTTATCTTGGAGGGGGCGGCTGGGAAACACCATATATTTT
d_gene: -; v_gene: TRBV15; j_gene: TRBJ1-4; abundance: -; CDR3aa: CATSRGLGAREKLFF; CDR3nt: TGTGCCACCAGCAGGGGTTTGGGGGCTAGGGAAAAACTGTTTTTT
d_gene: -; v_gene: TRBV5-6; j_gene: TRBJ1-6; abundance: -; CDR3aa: CASSSPGGVTSPLHF; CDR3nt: TGTGCCAGCAGCTCGCCCGGGGGAGTAACCTCACCCCTCCACTTT
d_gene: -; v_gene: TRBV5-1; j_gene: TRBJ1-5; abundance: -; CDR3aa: CASSLEGIVNQPQHF; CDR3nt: TGCGCCAGCAGCTTGGAAGGTATAGTCAATCAGCCCCAGCATTTT
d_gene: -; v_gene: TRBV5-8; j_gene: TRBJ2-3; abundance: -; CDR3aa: CASSLAQDTDTQYF; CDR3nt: TGTGCCAGCAGCTTGGCTCAGGACACAGATACGCAGTATTTT
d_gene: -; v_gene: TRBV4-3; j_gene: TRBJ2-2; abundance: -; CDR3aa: CASSPRTEATGELFF; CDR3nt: TGCGCCAGCAGCCCCCGTACCGAAGCCACCGGGGAGCTGTTTTTT
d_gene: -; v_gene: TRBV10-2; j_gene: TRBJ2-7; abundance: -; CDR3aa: CASRRQDSYEQYF; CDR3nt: TGCGCCAGCAGAAGACAGGACTCCTACGAGCAGTACTTC
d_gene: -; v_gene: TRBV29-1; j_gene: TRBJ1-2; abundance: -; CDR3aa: CSVLDPRQATNGYTF; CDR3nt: TGCAGCGTCCTAGATCCCCGACAGGCAACAAATGGCTACACCTTC
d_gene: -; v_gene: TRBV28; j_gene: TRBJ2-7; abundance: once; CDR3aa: CASSLNALGQGYEQYF; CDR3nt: TGTGCCAGCAGTTTAAACGCCCTGGGGCAAGGGTACGAGCAGTACTTC
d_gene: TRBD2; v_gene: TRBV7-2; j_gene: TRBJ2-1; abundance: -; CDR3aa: CASSLRREGYNEQFF; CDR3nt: TGTGCCAGCAGCTTAAGGCGGGAGGGGTACAATGAGCAGTTCTTC
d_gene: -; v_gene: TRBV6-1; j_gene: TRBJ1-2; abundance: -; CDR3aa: CASSEGAQGDGYTF; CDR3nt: TGTGCCAGCAGTGAAGGCGCCCAAGGGGATGGCTACACCTTC
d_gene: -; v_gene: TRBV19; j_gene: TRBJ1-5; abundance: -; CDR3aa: CASSIVRGEPQHF; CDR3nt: TGTGCCAGTAGTATAGTTCGGGGTGAGCCCCAGCATTTT
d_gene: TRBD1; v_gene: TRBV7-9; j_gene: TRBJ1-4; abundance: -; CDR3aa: CASSTSGGGVTNEKLFF; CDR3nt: TGTGCCAGCAGCACATCAGGGGGCGGGGTTACTAATGAAAAACTGTTTTTT
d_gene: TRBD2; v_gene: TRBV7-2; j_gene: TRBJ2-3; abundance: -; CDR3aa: CASSQQIPGLAGLTDTQYF; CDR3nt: TGTGCCAGCAGCCAACAAATACCGGGACTAGCGGGACTAACAGATACGCAGTATTTT
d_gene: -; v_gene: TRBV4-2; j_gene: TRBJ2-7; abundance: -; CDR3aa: CASSQSDGGSSYEQYF; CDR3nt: TGTGCCAGCAGCCAATCTGACGGAGGAAGCTCCTACGAGCAGTACTTC